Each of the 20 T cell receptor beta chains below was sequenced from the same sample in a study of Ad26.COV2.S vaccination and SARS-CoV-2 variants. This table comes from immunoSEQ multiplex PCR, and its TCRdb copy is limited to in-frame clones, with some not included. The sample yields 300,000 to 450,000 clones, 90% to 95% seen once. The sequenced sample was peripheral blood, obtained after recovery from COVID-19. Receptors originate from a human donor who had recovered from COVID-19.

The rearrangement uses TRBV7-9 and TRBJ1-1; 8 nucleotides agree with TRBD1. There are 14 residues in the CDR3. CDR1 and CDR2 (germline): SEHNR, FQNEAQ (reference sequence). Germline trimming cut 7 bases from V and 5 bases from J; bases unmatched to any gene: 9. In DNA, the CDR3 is TGTGCCAGCACTCCGGACAGGGTAGGGACTGAAGCTTTCTTT. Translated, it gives CASTPDRVGTEAFF.

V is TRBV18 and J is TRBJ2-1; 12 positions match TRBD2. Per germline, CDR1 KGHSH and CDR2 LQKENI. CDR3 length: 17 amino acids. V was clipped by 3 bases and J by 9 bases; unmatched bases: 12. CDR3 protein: CASSPSGASGGAAEQFF. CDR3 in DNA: TGTGCCAGCTCACCGTCTGGGGCTAGCGGGGGGGCCGCTGAGCAGTTCTTC.

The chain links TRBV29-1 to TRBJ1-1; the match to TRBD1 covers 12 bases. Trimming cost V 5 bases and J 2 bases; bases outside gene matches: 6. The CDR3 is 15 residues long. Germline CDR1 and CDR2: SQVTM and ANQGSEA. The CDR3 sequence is CSVPGTGGINTEAFF. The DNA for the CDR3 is TGCAGCGTTCCCGGGACAGGGGGCATCAACACTGAAGCTTTCTTT.

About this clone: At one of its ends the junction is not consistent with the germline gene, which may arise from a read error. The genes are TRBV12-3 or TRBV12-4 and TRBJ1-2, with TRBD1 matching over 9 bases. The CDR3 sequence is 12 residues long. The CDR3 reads CASRPGQGNSRF. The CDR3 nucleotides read TGTGCCAGTCGTCCGGGACAGGGTAATAGTCGATTC.

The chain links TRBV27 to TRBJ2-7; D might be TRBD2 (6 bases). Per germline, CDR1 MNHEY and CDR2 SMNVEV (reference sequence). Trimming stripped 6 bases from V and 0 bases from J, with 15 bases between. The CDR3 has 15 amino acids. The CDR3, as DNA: TGTGCCAGCAGCCCTCGGGGGTCGAGCTCCTACGAGCAGTACTTC. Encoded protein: CASSPRGSSSYEQYF.

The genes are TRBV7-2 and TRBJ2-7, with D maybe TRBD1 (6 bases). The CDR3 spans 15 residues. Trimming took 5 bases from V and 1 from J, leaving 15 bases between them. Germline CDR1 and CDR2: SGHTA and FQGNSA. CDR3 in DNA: TGTGCCAGCAGCCTCGTTGGACAGATTTCCTACGAGCAGTACTTC. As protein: CASSLVGQISYEQYF.

CDR3 amino acids: CASSIKIVRNYEQYF. CDR3 nucleotide sequence: TGTGCCAGTAGTATTAAGATTGTCAGAAACTACGAGCAGTACTTC. J is TRBJ2-7 and V is TRBV19; D remains ambiguous. Looked up from germline, CDR1 is LNHDA and CDR2 is SQIVND (reference sequence). Trimming pared 3 bases from V and 3 bases from J, leaving 15 bases between. This CDR3 comprises 15 residues. The whole variable domain, filled in from reference TRBV19 and TRBJ2-7, reads DGGITQSPKYLFRKEGQNVTLSCEQNLNHDAMYWYRQDPGQGLRLIYYSQIVNDFQKGDIAEGYSVSREKKESFPLTVTSAQKNPTAFYLCASSIKIVRNYEQYFGPGTRLTVT.

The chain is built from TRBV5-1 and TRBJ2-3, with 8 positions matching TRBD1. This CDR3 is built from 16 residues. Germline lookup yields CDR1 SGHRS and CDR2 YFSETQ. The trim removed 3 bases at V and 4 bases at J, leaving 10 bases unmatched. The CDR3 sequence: CASSSLMDRAADTQYF. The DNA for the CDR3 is TGCGCCAGCAGCTCGCTCATGGACAGGGCGGCAGATACGCAGTATTTT.

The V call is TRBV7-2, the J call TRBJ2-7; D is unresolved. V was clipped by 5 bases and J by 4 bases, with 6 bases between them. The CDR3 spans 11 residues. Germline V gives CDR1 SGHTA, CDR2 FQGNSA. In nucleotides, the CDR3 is TGTGCCAGCAGCCCCAGGTACGAGCAGTACTTC. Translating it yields CASSPRYEQYF.

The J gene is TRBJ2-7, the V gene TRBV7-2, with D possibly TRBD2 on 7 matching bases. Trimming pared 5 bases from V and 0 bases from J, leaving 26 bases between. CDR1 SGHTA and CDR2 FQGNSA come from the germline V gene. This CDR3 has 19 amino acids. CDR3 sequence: CASSRRTAGGRGSSYEQYF. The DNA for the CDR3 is TGTGCCAGCAGCCGTAGAACAGCCGGGGGGCGGGGGAGCTCCTACGAGCAGTACTTC.

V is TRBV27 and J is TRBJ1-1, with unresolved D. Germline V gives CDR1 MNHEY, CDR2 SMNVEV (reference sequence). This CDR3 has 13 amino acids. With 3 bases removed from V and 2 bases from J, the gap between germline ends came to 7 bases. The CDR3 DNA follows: TGTGCCAGCAGTTTTGATGTCAACACTGAAGCTTTCTTT. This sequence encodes CASSFDVNTEAFF.

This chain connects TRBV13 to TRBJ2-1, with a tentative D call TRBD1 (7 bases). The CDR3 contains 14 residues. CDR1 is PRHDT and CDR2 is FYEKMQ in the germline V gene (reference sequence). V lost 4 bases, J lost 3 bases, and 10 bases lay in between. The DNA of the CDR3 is TGTGCCAGCAGCTCCAGGGGGGACTACAATGAGCAGTTCTTC. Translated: CASSSRGDYNEQFF.

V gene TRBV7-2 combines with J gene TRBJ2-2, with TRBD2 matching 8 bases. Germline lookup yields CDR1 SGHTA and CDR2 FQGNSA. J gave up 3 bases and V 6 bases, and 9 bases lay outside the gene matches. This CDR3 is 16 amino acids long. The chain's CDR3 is CASSPPGGRYTGELFF. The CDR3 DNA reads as TGTGCCAGCAGTCCCCCGGGGGGGCGTTACACCGGGGAGCTGTTTTTT.

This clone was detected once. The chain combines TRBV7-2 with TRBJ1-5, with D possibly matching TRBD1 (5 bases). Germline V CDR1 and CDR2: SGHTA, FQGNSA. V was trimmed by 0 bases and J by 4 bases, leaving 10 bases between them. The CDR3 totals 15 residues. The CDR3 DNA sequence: TGTGCCAGCAGCTTAGCGGGGGGAAATAATCAGCCCCAGCATTTT. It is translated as CASSLAGGNNQPQHF. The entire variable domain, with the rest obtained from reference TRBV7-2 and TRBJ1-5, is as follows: GAGVSQSPSNKVTEKGKDVELRCDPISGHTALYWYRQSLGQGLEFLIYFQGNSAPDKSGLPSDRFSAERTGGSVSTLTIQRTQQEDSAVYLCASSLAGGNNQPQHFGDGTRLSIL.

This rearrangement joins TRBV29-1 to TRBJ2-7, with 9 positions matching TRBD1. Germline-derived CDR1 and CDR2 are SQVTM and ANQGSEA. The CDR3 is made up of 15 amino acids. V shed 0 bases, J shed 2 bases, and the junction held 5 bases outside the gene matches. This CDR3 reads CSVEDRDRETYEQYF. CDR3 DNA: TGCAGCGTTGAAGACCGGGACAGGGAAACCTACGAGCAGTACTTC.

The CDR3, as DNA: TGTGCCAGCAGCGCACGGGGGGGGAGCACAGATACGCAGTATTTT. Translation gives CASSARGGSTDTQYF. The chain recombines TRBV28 with TRBJ2-3; 8 nucleotides match TRBD2. V lost 6 bases, J lost 0 bases, and 5 bases stayed unmatched. Germline CDR1 MDHEN, CDR2 SYDVKM. The CDR3 spans 15 residues.

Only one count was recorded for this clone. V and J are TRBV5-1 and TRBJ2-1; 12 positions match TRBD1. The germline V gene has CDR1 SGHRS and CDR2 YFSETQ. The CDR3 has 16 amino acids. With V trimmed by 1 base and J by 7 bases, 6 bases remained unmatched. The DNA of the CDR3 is TGCGCCAGCAGCTTGAAGGGACAGGGGGCGAGGAATGAGCAGTTCTTC. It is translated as CASSLKGQGARNEQFF.

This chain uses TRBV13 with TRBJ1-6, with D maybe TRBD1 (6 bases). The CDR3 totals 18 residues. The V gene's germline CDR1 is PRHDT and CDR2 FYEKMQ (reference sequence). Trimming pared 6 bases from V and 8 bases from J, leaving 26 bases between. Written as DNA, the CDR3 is TGTGCCAGCAGTAAATCGACGAAACAGGGATCTCGGGATTCACCCCTCCACTTT. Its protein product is CASSKSTKQGSRDSPLHF. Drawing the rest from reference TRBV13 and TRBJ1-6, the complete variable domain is AAGVIQSPRHLIKEKRETATLKCYPIPRHDTVYWYQQGPGQDPQFLISFYEKMQSDKGSIPDRFSAQQFSDYHSELNMSSLELGDSALYFCASSKSTKQGSRDSPLHFGNGTRLTVT.

CDR3 DNA: TGTGCCAGCAGCACCCCCCCCCATCGACTAGCGGGATTGTCCTACAATGAGCAGTTCTTC. Translation: CASSTPPHRLAGLSYNEQFF. The rearrangement uses TRBV7-9 and TRBJ2-1; 11 bases are shared with TRBD2. The germline V gene encodes CDR1 SEHNR and CDR2 FQNEAQ (reference sequence). With V trimmed by 5 bases and J by 1 base, 16 bases remained unmatched. This CDR3 has 20 residues.

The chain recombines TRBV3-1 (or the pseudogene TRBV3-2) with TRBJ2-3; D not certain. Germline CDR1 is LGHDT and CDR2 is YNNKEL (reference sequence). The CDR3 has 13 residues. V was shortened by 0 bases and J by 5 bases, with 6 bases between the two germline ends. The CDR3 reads CASSQDTQDTQYF. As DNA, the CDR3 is TGTGCCAGCAGCCAAGATACCCAAGATACGCAGTATTTT.